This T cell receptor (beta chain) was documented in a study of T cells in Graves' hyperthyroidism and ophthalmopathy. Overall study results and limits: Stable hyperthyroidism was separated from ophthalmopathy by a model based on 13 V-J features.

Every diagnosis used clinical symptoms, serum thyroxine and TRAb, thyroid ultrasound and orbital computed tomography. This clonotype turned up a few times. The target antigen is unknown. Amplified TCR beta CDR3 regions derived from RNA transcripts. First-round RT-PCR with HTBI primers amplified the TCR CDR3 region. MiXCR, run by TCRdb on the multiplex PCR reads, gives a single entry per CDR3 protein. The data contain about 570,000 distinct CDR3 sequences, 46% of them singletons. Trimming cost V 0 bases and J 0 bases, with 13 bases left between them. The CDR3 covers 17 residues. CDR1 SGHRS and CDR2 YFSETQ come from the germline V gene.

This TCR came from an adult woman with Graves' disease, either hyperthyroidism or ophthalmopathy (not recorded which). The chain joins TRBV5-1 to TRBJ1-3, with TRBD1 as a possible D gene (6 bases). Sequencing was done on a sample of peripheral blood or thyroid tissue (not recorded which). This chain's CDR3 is CASSLEGVEGSGNTIYF. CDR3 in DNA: TGCGCCAGCAGCTTGGAGGGGGTTGAGGGCTCTGGAAACACCATATATTTT.